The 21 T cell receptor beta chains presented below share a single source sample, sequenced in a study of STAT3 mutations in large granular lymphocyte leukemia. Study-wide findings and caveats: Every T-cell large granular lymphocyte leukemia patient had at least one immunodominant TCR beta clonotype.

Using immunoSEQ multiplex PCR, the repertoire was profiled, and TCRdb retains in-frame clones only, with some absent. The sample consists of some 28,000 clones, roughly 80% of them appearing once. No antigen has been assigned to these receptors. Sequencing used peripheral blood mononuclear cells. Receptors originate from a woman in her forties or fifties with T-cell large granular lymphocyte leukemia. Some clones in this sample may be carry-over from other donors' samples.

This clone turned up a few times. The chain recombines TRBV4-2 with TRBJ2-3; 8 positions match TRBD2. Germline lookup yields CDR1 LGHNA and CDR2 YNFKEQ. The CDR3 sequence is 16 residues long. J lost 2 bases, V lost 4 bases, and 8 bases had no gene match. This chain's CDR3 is CASSPLSGSSTDTQYF. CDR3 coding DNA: TGTGCCAGCAGCCCTTTGAGCGGGAGTTCCACAGATACGCAGTATTTT.

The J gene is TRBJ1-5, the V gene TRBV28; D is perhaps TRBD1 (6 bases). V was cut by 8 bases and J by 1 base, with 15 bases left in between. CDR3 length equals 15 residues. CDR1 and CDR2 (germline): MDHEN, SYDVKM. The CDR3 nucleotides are TGTGCCAGCGGCCCCGGGGGGGCGAGCAATCAGCCCCAGCATTTT. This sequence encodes CASGPGGASNQPQHF. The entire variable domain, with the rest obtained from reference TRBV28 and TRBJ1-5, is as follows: DVKVTQSSRYLVKRTGEKVFLECVQDMDHENMFWYRQDPGLGLRLIYFSYDVKMKEKGDIPEGYSVSREKKERFSLILESASTNQTSMYLCASGPGGASNQPQHFGDGTRLSIL.

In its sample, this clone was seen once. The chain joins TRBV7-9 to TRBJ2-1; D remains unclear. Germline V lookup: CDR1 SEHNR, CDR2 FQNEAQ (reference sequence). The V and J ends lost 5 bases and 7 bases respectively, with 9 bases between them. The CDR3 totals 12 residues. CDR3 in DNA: TGTGCCAGCAGCCTCGGAGCAAATGAGCAGTTCTTC. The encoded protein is CASSLGANEQFF.

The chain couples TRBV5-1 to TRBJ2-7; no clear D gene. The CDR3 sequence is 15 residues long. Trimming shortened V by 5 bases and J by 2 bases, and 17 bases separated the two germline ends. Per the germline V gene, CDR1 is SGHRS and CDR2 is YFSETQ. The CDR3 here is CASRFYSDGAYEQYF. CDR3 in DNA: TGCGCCAGCAGATTCTACTCGGACGGAGCCTACGAGCAGTACTTC.

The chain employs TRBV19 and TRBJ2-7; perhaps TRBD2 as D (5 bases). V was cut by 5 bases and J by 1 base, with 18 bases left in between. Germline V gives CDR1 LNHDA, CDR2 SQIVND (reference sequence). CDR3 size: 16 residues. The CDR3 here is CASSPPQWTGSYEQYF. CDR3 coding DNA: TGTGCCAGTAGTCCACCCCAGTGGACTGGTTCCTACGAGCAGTACTTC.

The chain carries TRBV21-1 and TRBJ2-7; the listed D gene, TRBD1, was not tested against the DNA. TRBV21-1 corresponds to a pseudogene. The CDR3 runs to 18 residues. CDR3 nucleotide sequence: TGTGCCAGCAGCAAAGAGGACAGGGGTGTATCCCCCTGGGACGAGCAGTACTTC. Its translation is CASSKEDRGVSPWDEQYF.

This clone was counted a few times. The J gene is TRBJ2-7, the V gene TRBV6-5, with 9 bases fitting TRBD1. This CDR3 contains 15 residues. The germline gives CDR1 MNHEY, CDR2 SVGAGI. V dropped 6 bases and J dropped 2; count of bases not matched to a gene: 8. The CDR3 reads CASSPDRGGTYEQYF. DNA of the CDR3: TGTGCCAGCAGCCCAGACAGGGGGGGAACCTACGAGCAGTACTTC.

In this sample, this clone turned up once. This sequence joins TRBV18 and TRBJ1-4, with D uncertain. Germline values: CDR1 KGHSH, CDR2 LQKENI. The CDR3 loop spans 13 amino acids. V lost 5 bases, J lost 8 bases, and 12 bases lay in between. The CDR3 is CASSDPPGEKLFF. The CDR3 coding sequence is TGTGCCAGCTCAGACCCTCCTGGAGAAAAACTGTTTTTT.

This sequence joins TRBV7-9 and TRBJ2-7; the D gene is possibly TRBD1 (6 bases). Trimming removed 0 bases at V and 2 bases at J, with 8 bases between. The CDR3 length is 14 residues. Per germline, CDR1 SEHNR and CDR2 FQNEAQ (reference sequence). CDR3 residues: CASSLAGTTYEQYF. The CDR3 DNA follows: TGTGCCAGCAGCTTAGCAGGGACAACCTACGAGCAGTACTTC. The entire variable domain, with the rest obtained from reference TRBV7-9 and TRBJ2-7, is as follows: DTGVSQNPRHKITKRGQNVTFRCDPISEHNRLYWYRQTLGQGPEFLTYFQNEAQLEKSRLLSDRFSAERPKGSFSTLEIQRTEQGDSAMYLCASSLAGTTYEQYFGPGTRLTVT.

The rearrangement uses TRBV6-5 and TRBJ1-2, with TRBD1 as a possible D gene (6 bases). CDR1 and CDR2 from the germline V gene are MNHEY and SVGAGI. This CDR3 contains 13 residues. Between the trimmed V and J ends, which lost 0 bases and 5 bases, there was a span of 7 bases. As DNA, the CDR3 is TGTGCCAGCAGTTACTCCCAGGGGTATGGCTACACCTTC. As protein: CASSYSQGYGYTF.

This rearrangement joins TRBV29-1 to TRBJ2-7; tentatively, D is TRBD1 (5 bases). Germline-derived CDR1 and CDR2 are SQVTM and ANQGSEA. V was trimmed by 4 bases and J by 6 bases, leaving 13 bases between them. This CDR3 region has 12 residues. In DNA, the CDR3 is TGCAGCGTTGTGGACAATCGGGTCGAGCAGTACTTC. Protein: CSVVDNRVEQYF.

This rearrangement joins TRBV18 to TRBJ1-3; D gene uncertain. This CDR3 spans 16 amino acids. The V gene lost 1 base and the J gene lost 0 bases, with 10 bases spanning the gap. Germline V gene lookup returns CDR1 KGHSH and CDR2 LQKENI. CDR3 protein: CASSPLERTSGNTIYF. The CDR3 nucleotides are TGTGCCAGCTCACCACTCGAACGGACCTCTGGAAACACCATATATTTT.

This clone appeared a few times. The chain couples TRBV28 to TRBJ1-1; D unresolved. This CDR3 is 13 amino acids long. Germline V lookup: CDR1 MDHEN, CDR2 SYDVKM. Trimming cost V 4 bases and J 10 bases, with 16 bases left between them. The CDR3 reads CASSSMTHIPAFF. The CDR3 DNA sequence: TGTGCCAGCAGTTCCATGACTCATATTCCAGCTTTCTTT.

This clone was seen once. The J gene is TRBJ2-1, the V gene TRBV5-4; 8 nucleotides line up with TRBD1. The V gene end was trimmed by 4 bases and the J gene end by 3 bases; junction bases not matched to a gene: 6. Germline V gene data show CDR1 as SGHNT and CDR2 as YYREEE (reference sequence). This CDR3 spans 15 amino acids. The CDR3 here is CASSGRGQGYNEQFF. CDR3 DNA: TGTGCCAGCAGCGGGAGAGGACAGGGCTACAATGAGCAGTTCTTC.

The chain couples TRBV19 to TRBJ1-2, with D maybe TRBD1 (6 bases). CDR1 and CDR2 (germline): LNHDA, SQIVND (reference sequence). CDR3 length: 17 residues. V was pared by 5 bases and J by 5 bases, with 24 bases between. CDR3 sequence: CASSRSAGAGRGYGYTF. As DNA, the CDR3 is TGTGCCAGTAGTCGAAGCGCGGGAGCGGGCAGGGGATATGGCTACACCTTC.

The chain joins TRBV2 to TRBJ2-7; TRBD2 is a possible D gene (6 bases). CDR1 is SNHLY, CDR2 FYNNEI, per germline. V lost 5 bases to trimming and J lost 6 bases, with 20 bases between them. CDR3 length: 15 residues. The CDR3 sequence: CASSKTLGGFGEQYF. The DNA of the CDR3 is TGTGCCAGCAGTAAAACCCTTGGGGGGTTCGGCGAGCAGTACTTC.

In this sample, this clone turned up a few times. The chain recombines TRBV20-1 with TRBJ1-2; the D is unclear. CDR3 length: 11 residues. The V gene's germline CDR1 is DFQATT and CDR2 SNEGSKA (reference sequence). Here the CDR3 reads CSPHGDYGYTF. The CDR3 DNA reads TGCAGCCCACATGGAGACTATGGCTACACCTTC.

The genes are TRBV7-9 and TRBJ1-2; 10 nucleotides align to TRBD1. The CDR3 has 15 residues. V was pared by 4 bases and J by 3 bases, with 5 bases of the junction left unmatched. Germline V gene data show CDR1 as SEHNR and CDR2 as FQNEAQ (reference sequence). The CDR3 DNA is TGTGCCAGCAGCTCCGGGACAGGGGCGGACTATGGCTACACCTTC. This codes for CASSSGTGADYGYTF.

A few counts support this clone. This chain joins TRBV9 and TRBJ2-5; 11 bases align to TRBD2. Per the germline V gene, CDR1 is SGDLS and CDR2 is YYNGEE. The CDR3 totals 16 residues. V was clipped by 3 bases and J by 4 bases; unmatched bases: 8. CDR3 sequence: CASSGGTSGPLETQYF. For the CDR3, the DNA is TGTGCCAGCAGCGGCGGGACTAGCGGCCCTCTAGAGACCCAGTACTTC.

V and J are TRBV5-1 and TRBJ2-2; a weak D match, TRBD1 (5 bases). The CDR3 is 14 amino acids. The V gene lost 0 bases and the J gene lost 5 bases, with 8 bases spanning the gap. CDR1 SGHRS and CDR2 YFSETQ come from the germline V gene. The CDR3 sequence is CASSLGQQTGELFF. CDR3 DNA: TGCGCCAGCAGCTTGGGACAGCAGACCGGGGAGCTGTTTTTT. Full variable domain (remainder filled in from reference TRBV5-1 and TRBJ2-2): KAGVTQTPRYLIKTRGQQVTLSCSPISGHRSVSWYQQTPGQGLQFLFEYFSETQRNKGNFPGRFSGRQFSNSRSEMNVSTLELGDSALYLCASSLGQQTGELFFGEGSRLTVL.

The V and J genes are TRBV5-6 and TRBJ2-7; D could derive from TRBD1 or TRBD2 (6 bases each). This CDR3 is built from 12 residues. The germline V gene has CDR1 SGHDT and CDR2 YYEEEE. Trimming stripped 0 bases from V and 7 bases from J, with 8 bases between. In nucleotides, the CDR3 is TGTGCCAGCAGCTTGGGAGGGGGGGAGCAGTACTTC. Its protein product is CASSLGGGEQYF.